The sequence of this TCR beta chain was determined in a study of blood T cells in healthy people across ages (dated by TCRdb to the mid-2010s). Study-level background: In model experiments, template switching captured about one uniquely barcoded TCR beta cDNA molecule for every two T cells. The donors were split into four age groups: young (average 16 years), middle-aged (roughly 39), aged (more than 55) and long-lived (82). The study analyzed two additional independent replicas of 1 million unique cDNA reads from the same blood draw for two donors, one aged 18 to 30 and one aged 80 or older. To track age-related changes in TCR beta repertoire diversity, the study relied on deep sequencing normalized with unique cDNA molecular identifiers. To avoid experimental bias, donors of different ages were distributed randomly across sequencing lanes. Summary of the overall study and its limitations: Compared with the aged group, the long-lived group had more naive CD4+ T cells, fewer expanded clones and increased TCR diversity, suggesting age selection. Observed TCR beta diversity per million T cells fell roughly linearly with age, and a significant reduction was already apparent by age roughly 40. Since profiling was done on bulk unsorted PBMCs, naive and antigen-experienced compartments could not be conclusively compared. Estimates of total diversity based on one million sequenced T cells were considered lower bounds and underestimates. There was a strong correlation between observed TCR beta diversity and the percentage of naive T cells measured by flow cytometry. The CMV infection status of donors was not known, potentially confounding age-related changes in expanded clonotypes.

Library preparation employed 5' RACE. The data were produced on an Illumina HiSeq 2500. A second PCR of roughly 7 to 12 cycles was run with a J-beta primer mix and a sample-barcoded 5' primer. A template-switch 5' adaptor carrying 12 random nucleotides introduced a unique molecular identifier onto each TCR beta cDNA molecule. At least 3 million CDR3-containing paired-end reads were obtained from each sample. First-strand cDNA was synthesized from all RNA with the Mint cDNA synthesis kit, primed by a TRBC-specific oligonucleotide. All cDNA was treated with uracil-DNA glycosylase and then went through a first 18-cycle PCR with the universal primers M1SS and BC2_uni_R. As for how the authors treated the data: For normalization, 1 million high-quality reads, each with a distinct molecular identifier, were randomly selected from each sample. Reads sharing molecular identifiers were discarded rather than binned into consensus sequences. CDR3 identification, clonotype clustering and error correction used MiTCR with a Q25 quality threshold and the strictest error-elimination algorithm. A nonparametric unseen species model with Euler transformation was used to estimate lower-bound total TCR beta diversity. Through fastp at Q25 and MiXCR, TCRdb rebuilt clones from the public reads, retaining in-frame beta chains. Merged by CDR3 protein, the rows form single entries marked with the most common genes and DNA. The V and J calls and clone size are TCRdb's, not the authors'. Present in this sample are hundreds of thousands of distinct CDR3 sequences, approximately 53% of which were seen just once. The top ten clones comprise roughly 25% of the sample.

The donors were some 36 Caucasian individuals from Russia, aged roughly 6 to 100 years, who were systemically healthy. Each donor gave ten milliliters of peripheral blood, collected into EDTA-treated Vacutainer tubes. Ficoll-Paque density-gradient centrifugation was used to isolate PBMCs, with at least 7 million per sample. Trizol reagent was used to extract total RNA from PBMCs, with at least 5.5 micrograms per sample. Naive CD45RAhigh/CD27high T cell percentages were measured by flow cytometry on a PBMC aliquot from every donor. As for this clonotype: No cognate antigen has been identified for it. Base qualities are not recorded, but no much larger clone differs from it by a single base.

Between the V and J ends, shortened by 0 bases and 4 bases respectively, the junction contains 9 bases. The CDR3 measures 14 amino acids from cysteine to phenylalanine. The only DNA kept is the CDR3, 42 bases in frame from the first base. Reading the germline V gene gives CDR1 MNHEY and CDR2 SVGEGT. The sequencing input was blood. The receptor was derived from a man in his forties in good health. The chain employs TRBV6-2 or TRBV6-3 and TRBJ1-2; the D gene assignment is ambiguous. CDR3 sequence: CASSYSFAGYGYTF. The nucleotide sequence is given as TGTGCCAGCAGTTACTCCTTCGCGGGCTATGGCTACACCTTC.